This section outlines one T cell receptor beta chain sequence together with its context. Its matching antigen is unknown. Trimming took off 8 bases at V and 2 bases at J, with 11 bases between the two ends. The CDR3 consists of 13 residues. Germline CDR1 and CDR2: KGHSH and LQKENI. CD4+ naive, central memory, regulatory and stem cell-like memory subsets were isolated by sorting on CD45RO/CCR7/CD25/CD127/CD95/CD27. This sample is part of a study of beta chain features in type 1 diabetes. Study-level information: Sorted cells examined across all samples numbered 107,917,701. Study-level findings and limits: Shorter TCRB CDR3s, moderately but significantly so, were found in Type 1 diabetes patients in all four CD4+ subsets. There was no resolution here of whether HLA type influences TCRB rearrangement.

Every bit of the isolated RNA underwent reverse transcription, so sequencing read expressed TCRB transcripts. For naive, central memory and regulatory T cell samples, reads averaged roughly 3.5 million. Using immunoSEQ multiplex PCR, the repertoire was profiled, and TCRdb retains in-frame clones only, with some absent. The sample lists hundreds of thousands of clones, about an eighth occurring once. The chain links TRBV18 to TRBJ2-3, with a possible D match to TRBD1 (6 bases). The sequenced sample was naive CD4+ T cells from blood. This receptor was identified in a man aged 18 to 29 with type 1 diabetes. CDR3: CASPRTVTDTQYF. DNA for the CDR3: TGTGCCAGCCCTAGGACAGTCACAGATACGCAGTATTTT.